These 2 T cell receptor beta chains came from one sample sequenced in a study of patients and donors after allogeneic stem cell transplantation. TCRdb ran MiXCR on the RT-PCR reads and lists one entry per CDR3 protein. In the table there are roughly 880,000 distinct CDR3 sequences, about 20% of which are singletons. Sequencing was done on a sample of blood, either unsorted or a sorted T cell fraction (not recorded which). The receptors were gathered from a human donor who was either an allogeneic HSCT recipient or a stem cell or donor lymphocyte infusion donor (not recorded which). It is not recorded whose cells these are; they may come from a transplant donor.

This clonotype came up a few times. This chain's CDR3 is CSVAASQETQYF. The CDR3 DNA sequence: TGCAGCGTTGCCGCATCACAAGAGACCCAGTACTTC. The chain is built from TRBV29-1 and TRBJ2-5; no reliable D call. This CDR3 is built from 12 residues. Between the trimmed V and J ends, which lost 4 bases and 2 bases, there was a span of 8 bases. Germline V CDR1 and CDR2: SQVTM, ANQGSEA.

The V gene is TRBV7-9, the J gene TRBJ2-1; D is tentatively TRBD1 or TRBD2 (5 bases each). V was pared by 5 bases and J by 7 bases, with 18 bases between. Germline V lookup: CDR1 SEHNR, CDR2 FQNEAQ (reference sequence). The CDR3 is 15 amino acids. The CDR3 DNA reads TGTGCCAGCAGCCCTCGGGGCTCCTACACGAATGAGCAGTTCTTC. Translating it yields CASSPRGSYTNEQFF.